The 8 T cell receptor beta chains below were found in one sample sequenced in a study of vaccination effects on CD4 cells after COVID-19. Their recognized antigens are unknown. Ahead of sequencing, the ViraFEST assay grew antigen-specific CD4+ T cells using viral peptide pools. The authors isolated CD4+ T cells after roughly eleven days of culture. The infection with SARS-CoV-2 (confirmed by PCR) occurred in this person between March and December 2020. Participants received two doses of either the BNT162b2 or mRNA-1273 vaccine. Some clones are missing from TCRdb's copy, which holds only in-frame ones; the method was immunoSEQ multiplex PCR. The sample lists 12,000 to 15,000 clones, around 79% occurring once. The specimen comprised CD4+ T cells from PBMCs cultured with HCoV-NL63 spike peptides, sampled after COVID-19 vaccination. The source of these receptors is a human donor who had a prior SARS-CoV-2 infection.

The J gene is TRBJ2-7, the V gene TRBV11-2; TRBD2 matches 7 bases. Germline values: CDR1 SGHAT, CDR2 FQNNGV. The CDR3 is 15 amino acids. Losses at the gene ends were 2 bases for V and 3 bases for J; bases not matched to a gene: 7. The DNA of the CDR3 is TGTGCCAGCAGCTTAAGAGGGGAGGGCTACTACGAGCAGTACTTC. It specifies CASSLRGEGYYEQYF.

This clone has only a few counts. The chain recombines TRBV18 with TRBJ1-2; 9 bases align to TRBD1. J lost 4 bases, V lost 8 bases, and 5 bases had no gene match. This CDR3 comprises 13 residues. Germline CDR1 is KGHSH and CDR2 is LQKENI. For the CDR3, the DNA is TGTGCCAGCCGGACAGGGGACGGCTATGGCTACACCTTC. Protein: CASRTGDGYGYTF.

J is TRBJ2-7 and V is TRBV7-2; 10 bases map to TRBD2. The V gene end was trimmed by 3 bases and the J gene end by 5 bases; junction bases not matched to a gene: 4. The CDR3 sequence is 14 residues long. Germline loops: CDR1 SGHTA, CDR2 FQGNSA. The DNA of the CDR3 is TGTGCCAGCAGCTTTTCTAGCGGGAGCCACGAGCAGTACTTC. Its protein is CASSFSSGSHEQYF.

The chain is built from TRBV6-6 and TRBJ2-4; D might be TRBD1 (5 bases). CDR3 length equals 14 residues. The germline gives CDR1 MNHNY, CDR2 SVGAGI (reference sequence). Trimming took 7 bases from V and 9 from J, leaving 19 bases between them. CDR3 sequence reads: CASINPRQRGIQYF. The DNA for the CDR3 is TGTGCCAGCATCAACCCCCGGCAAAGGGGCATTCAGTACTTC.

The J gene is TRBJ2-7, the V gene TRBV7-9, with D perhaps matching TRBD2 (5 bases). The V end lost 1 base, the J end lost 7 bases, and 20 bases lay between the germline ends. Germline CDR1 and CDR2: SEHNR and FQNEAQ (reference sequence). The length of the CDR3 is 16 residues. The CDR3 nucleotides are TGTGCCAGCAGCTTAGGTGGAGGAGACGCCAGCAGGGAGCAGTACTTC. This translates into CASSLGGGDASREQYF. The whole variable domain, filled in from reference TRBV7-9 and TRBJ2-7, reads DTGVSQNPRHKITKRGQNVTFRCDPISEHNRLYWYRQTLGQGPEFLTYFQNEAQLEKSRLLSDRFSAERPKGSFSTLEIQRTEQGDSAMYLCASSLGGGDASREQYFGPGTRLTVT.

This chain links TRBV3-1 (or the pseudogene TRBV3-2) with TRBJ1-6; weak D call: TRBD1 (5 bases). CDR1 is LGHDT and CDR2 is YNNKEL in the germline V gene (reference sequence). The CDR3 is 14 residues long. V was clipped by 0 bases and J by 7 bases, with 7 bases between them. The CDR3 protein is CASSQDDSNSPLHF. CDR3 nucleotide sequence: TGTGCCAGCAGCCAAGATGACAGCAATTCACCCCTCCACTTT.

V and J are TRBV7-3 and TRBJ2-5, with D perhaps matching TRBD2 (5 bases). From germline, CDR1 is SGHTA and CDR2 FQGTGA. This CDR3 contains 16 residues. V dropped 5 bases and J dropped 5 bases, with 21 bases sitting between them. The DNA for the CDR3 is TGTGCCAGCAGCCTTATGGTCGGGGTCTCGGGGGAGACCCAGTACTTC. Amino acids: CASSLMVGVSGETQYF.

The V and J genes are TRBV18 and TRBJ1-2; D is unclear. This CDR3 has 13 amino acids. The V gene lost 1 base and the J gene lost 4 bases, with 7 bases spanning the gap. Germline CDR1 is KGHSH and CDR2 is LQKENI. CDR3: CASSPQDAYGYTF. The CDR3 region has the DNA TGTGCCAGCTCACCACAGGATGCCTATGGCTACACCTTC.